Shown below are 13 T cell receptor beta chains from a single sample sequenced in a study of cytomegalovirus exposure and HLA in healthy donors (dated by TCRdb to about 2017). To prepare the library, the immunoSEQ multiplex PCR assay was applied. The multiplex PCR relied on a mix of 60 forward primers for TCR Vbeta segments and 13 reverse primers for TCR Jbeta segments. TCRdb mirrors the immuneACCESS table, restricted to in-frame sequences. Some clones are absent from its copies; in checked studies, under half trace to an unresolved V gene, and the reason for the others is unknown. This sample gives about 190,000 clones in total; 60% to 80% of them show up just once. The ten largest clones represent about 3.1% of the sample. Sequenced input: PBMCs. Every receptor here comes from a woman aged 30 to 39 in good health and CMV-seropositive.

This clone has only one observation. The chain joins TRBV6-5 to TRBJ1-1; weak D call: TRBD1 (5 bases). This CDR3 is built from 13 residues. Germline CDR1 and CDR2: MNHEY and SVGAGI. The V gene lost 2 bases and the J gene lost 3 bases, with 7 bases spanning the gap. The CDR3 loop reads CASSYGGYTEAFF. CDR3 nucleotide sequence: TGTGCCAGCAGTTACGGGGGGTACACTGAAGCTTTCTTT.

The chain links TRBV2 to TRBJ2-5; 11 bases match TRBD1. The J call is doubtful: the DNA matches TRBJ2-7 better. CDR1 and CDR2 from the germline V gene are SNHLY and FYNNEI. The CDR3 loop spans 12 amino acids. In DNA, the CDR3 is TGTGCCATAGGGACAGGGGGTTTCGAGCAGTACTTC. This sequence encodes CAIGTGGFEQYF.

J is TRBJ2-1 and V is TRBV4-2; weak D call: TRBD2 (6 bases). The ends were cut back, 0 bases at V and 8 bases at J, with 17 bases in the middle. CDR3 length: 16 amino acids. Looked up from germline, CDR1 is LGHNA and CDR2 is YNFKEQ. The DNA of the CDR3 is TGTGCCAGCAGCCAAGATCCGGGGGACGGGTCTGATGAGCAGTTCTTC. As protein: CASSQDPGDGSDEQFF.

The J gene is TRBJ2-3, the V gene TRBV5-4, with TRBD2 matching over 11 bases. V lost 6 bases to trimming and J lost 7 bases; unmatched junction nucleotides: 10. Germline lookup yields CDR1 SGHNT and CDR2 YYREEE (reference sequence). There are 15 residues in the CDR3. The chain's CDR3 is CASTEGLAVSNTQYF. Here the CDR3 DNA reads TGTGCCAGCACCGAGGGACTAGCGGTTAGCAATACGCAGTATTTT.

The CDR3 region is CASSVGTGAMAFF. CDR3 DNA: TGTGCCAGCAGTGTAGGGACAGGGGCCATGGCTTTCTTT. V usage is TRBV6-1 and J usage is TRBJ1-1, with 10 bases fitting TRBD1. V lost 4 bases and J lost 11; bases outside the gene matches: 7. Germline values: CDR1 MNHNS, CDR2 SASEGT. The CDR3 covers 13 residues.

This chain connects TRBV5-5 to TRBJ1-5; possible D gene TRBD1, 6 bases. This CDR3 spans 15 amino acids. CDR1 is SGHKS and CDR2 is YYEKEE in the germline V gene (reference sequence). The V and J ends lost 0 bases and 6 bases respectively, with 13 bases between them. The CDR3 spells CASSLDGGLGQPQHF. DNA of the CDR3: TGTGCCAGCAGCTTGGATGGGGGCCTCGGTCAGCCCCAGCATTTT.

CDR3 coding DNA: TGTGCCAGCAATAACCCCAGTTATTCCCTAGCGCAGTTCTTC. Its protein product is CASNNPSYSLAQFF. The rearrangement joins TRBV2 to TRBJ2-1, with a possible D match to TRBD2 (5 bases). The CDR3 is 14 amino acids. Germline-derived CDR1 and CDR2 are SNHLY and FYNNEI. Trimming took 7 bases from V and 12 from J, leaving 22 bases between them. Full variable domain (missing parts from reference TRBV2 and TRBJ2-1): EPEVTQTPSHQVTQMGQEVILRCVPISNHLYFYWYRQILGQKVEFLVSFYNNEISEKSEIFDDQFSVERPDGSNFTLKIRSTKLEDSAMYFCASNNPSYSLAQFFGPGTRLTVL.

The chain has TRBV29-1 and TRBJ2-5, with 7 bases aligning to TRBD2. The assigned J gene may be wrong: the sequence end matches TRBJ2-7 better. The length of the CDR3 is 14 residues. Germline CDR1 is SQVTM and CDR2 is ANQGSEA. CDR3 bases: TGCAGCGTTGAAGATGGGAGCGGGACCTACGAGCAGTACTTC. Encoded protein: CSVEDGSGTYEQYF.

This clone was seen once. The chain combines TRBV5-1 with TRBJ2-1; 7 nucleotides match TRBD2. CDR1 is SGHRS, CDR2 YFSETQ, per germline. The CDR3 extends over 15 amino acids. J was trimmed by 7 bases and V by 0 bases; bases with no gene match: 7. CDR3 amino acids: CASSLVAGARNEQFF. CDR3 DNA: TGCGCCAGCAGCTTGGTGGCGGGAGCCAGAAATGAGCAGTTCTTC.

This chain uses TRBV5-1 with TRBJ1-1, with D unclear. The CDR3 runs to 14 residues. The germline gives CDR1 SGHRS, CDR2 YFSETQ. V dropped 2 bases and J dropped 0 bases, with 8 bases sitting between them. This CDR3 reads CASSFGRMNTEAFF. As DNA, the CDR3 is TGCGCCAGCAGCTTTGGCAGGATGAACACTGAAGCTTTCTTT.

The chain recombines TRBV19 with TRBJ1-1; D is undetermined. The germline V gene has CDR1 LNHDA and CDR2 SQIVND (reference sequence). The CDR3 covers 12 residues. Trimming removed 3 bases from V and 3 bases from J, with 5 bases in between. This CDR3 is CASSMSYTEAFF. The CDR3 DNA is TGTGCCAGTAGTATGTCTTACACTGAAGCTTTCTTT.

The chain is built from TRBV5-1 and TRBJ2-7; 9 nucleotides align to TRBD1. J gave up 6 bases and V 3 bases, and 10 bases lay outside the gene matches. Germline lookup yields CDR1 SGHRS and CDR2 YFSETQ. The CDR3 runs to 15 residues. DNA for the CDR3: TGCGCCAGCAGCTCGGGGACAGGGAGAGCCTCCGAGCAGTACTTC. It codes for CASSSGTGRASEQYF.

The chain links TRBV5-1 to TRBJ2-3, with D possibly matching TRBD1 (6 bases). V was pared by 4 bases and J by 2 bases, with 17 bases between. Looked up from germline, CDR1 is SGHRS and CDR2 is YFSETQ. The CDR3 has 16 residues. This chain's CDR3 is CASSPVLRDNTDTQYF. The CDR3 DNA follows: TGCGCCAGCAGCCCTGTACTCCGGGACAACACAGATACGCAGTATTTT.